These 14 T cell receptor beta chains were sequenced from one sample in a study of T-cell reconstitution after alpha-beta-depleted transplantation in children. Unique molecular identifiers featured in how the TCRbeta library was prepared. Each CDR3 protein is one row after TCRdb ran MiXCR on the PCR reads. The sample contains about 980,000 distinct CDR3 sequences, under 30% of which appear only once. The sequencing used PBMCs, mostly from graft donor cells, collected 360 days after TCRalphabeta/CD19-depleted stem cell transplant. The receptors were sampled from a boy under two years old who had a stem cell transplant for SCID, so the T cells may come from the graft donor.

This clonotype was counted a few times. The chain joins TRBV9 to TRBJ1-4; D perhaps matches TRBD1 (6 bases). CDR3 length equals 14 residues. CDR1 is SGDLS and CDR2 is YYNGEE in the germline V gene. V was shortened by 3 bases and J by 3 bases, with 9 bases between the two germline ends. CDR3 sequence: CASSGGPPNEKLFF. The CDR3, as DNA: TGTGCCAGCAGCGGGGGGCCGCCTAATGAAAAACTGTTTTTT.

In its sample, this clonotype was seen a few times. V gene TRBV20-1 combines with J gene TRBJ2-5, with 7 bases fitting TRBD2. The CDR3 consists of 14 residues. Per the germline V gene, CDR1 is DFQATT and CDR2 is SNEGSKA (reference sequence). V lost 3 bases to trimming and J lost 7 bases; unmatched junction nucleotides: 11. In DNA form, the CDR3 reads TGCAGTGCTAGCCGGGACTACCTTTCATGGACCCAGTACTTC. Protein sequence: CSASRDYLSWTQYF.

This clonotype showed up just a few times. In DNA, the CDR3 is TGTGCCAGCAGTTTCGATCCGGGCACCTACGAGCAGTACTTC. This sequence encodes CASSFDPGTYEQYF. The chain couples TRBV3-1 to TRBJ2-7; D gene uncertain. V lost 6 bases to trimming and J lost 2 bases, with 14 bases between them. Germline lookup yields CDR1 LGHDT and CDR2 YNNKEL (reference sequence). The CDR3 has 14 amino acids.

The V gene is TRBV5-6, the J gene TRBJ2-1, with 16 bases that match TRBD2. The CDR3 has 19 amino acids. Germline CDR1 SGHDT, CDR2 YYEEEE. Unmatched junction bases numbered 6, after V lost 2 bases and J lost 1 base. The CDR3 protein is CASSFPGLAGGGSYNEQFF. Written as DNA, the CDR3 is TGTGCCAGCAGCTTCCCGGGACTAGCGGGGGGGGGATCCTACAATGAGCAGTTCTTC. The complete variable domain, with remaining parts taken from reference TRBV5-6 and TRBJ2-1, reads DAGVTQSPTHLIKTRGQQVTLRCSPKSGHDTVSWYQQALGQGPQFIFQYYEEEERQRGNFPDRFSGHQFPNYSSELNVNALLLGDSALYLCASSFPGLAGGGSYNEQFFGPGTRLTVL.

This clonotype was seen a few times. This sequence joins TRBV3-1 and TRBJ2-3; D may be TRBD1 (6 bases). Trimming took off 5 bases at V and 2 bases at J, with 14 bases between the two ends. CDR1 and CDR2 (germline): LGHDT, YNNKEL (reference sequence). This CDR3 region has 15 residues. CDR3 in DNA: TGTGCCAGCAGCTGGGGGACAATCTCCACAGATACGCAGTATTTT. Translation gives CASSWGTISTDTQYF.

The rearrangement links TRBV18 to TRBJ1-2, with D possibly TRBD1 on 5 matching bases. Germline CDR1 and CDR2: KGHSH and LQKENI. This CDR3 comprises 12 residues. The V end lost 2 bases, the J end lost 6 bases, and 7 bases lay between the germline ends. The CDR3 loop reads CASSPGTHGYTF. In DNA form, the CDR3 reads TGTGCCAGCTCACCAGGGACTCATGGCTACACCTTC.

V is TRBV3-1 and J is TRBJ2-3, with 9 bases fitting TRBD2. Per the germline V gene, CDR1 is LGHDT and CDR2 is YNNKEL (reference sequence). V gave up 3 bases and J gave up 4 bases; unmatched junction bases: 2. The CDR3 contains 14 residues. This CDR3 is CASSQGLAPDTQYF. The CDR3 DNA reads TGTGCCAGCAGCCAGGGACTAGCCCCAGATACGCAGTATTTT.

The chain employs TRBV18 and TRBJ1-1, with D maybe TRBD1 (6 bases). Trimming took off 0 bases at V and 1 base at J, with 12 bases between the two ends. The CDR3 runs to 16 residues. The germline V gene encodes CDR1 KGHSH and CDR2 LQKENI. CDR3 nucleotide sequence: TGTGCCAGCTCACCACCTTCCCTGGGGGCGAACACTGAAGCTTTCTTT. This sequence encodes CASSPPSLGANTEAFF. Supplemented by reference TRBV18 and TRBJ1-1, the full variable domain reads NAGVMQNPRHLVRRRGQEARLRCSPMKGHSHVYWYRQLPEEGLKFMVYLQKENIIDESGMPKERFSAEFPKEGPSILRIQQVVRGDSAAYFCASSPPSLGANTEAFFGQGTRLTVV.

V is TRBV5-1 and J is TRBJ2-1; 8 bases align to TRBD2. Germline values: CDR1 SGHRS, CDR2 YFSETQ. V shed 2 bases and J 2 bases; nucleotides not matched to a gene: 6. The CDR3 sequence is 16 residues long. In DNA, the CDR3 is TGCGCCAGCAGCTTACGCAAAGCGGGGGCCTACAATGAGCAGTTCTTC. Protein product: CASSLRKAGAYNEQFF.

The gene calls are TRBV12-3 or TRBV12-4 and TRBJ2-3; 10 bases match TRBD2. The trim removed 8 bases at V and 2 bases at J, leaving 7 bases unmatched. This CDR3 is built from 15 residues. CDR3 DNA: TGTGCCAGCGGTCCTAGCGGGGGCCTCACAGATACGCAGTATTTT. It codes for CASGPSGGLTDTQYF.

The gene calls are TRBV13 and TRBJ2-1; 11 bases agree with TRBD1. With 1 base clipped from V and 7 bases from J, the junction kept 9 bases outside the gene matches. The CDR3 length is 17 residues. The germline V gene encodes CDR1 PRHDT and CDR2 FYEKMQ (reference sequence). Here the CDR3 DNA reads TGTGCCAGCAGCTTAGTTCGTTTTGGGACAGGGGGAAATGAGCAGTTCTTC. Translated: CASSLVRFGTGGNEQFF. The variable domain in full, with the rest retrieved from reference TRBV13 and TRBJ2-1, is AAGVIQSPRHLIKEKRETATLKCYPIPRHDTVYWYQQGPGQDPQFLISFYEKMQSDKGSIPDRFSAQQFSDYHSELNMSSLELGDSALYFCASSLVRFGTGGNEQFFGPGTRLTVL.

This chain uses TRBV3-1 with TRBJ2-3; D is possibly TRBD2 (6 bases). Germline CDR1 is LGHDT and CDR2 is YNNKEL (reference sequence). V lost 4 bases to trimming and J lost 0 bases, with 14 bases between them. The CDR3 has 16 amino acids. DNA of the CDR3: TGTGCCAGCAGCCCCGGGGGAGTCCTTAGCACAGATACGCAGTATTTT. Residues: CASSPGGVLSTDTQYF.

V usage is TRBV20-1 and J usage is TRBJ1-5; 7 positions agree with TRBD1. Trimming removed 1 base from V and 3 bases from J; junction bases left unmatched: 6. The CDR3 is 15 residues long. Germline V gives CDR1 DFQATT, CDR2 SNEGSKA (reference sequence). The CDR3, as DNA: TGCAGTGCTAGAGTAACGGGACAGAACAATCAGCCCCAGCATTTT. Protein: CSARVTGQNNQPQHF.

The chain is built from TRBV9 and TRBJ1-1; D unclear. Germline CDR1 SGDLS, CDR2 YYNGEE. The CDR3 has 14 residues. V gave up 1 base and J gave up 8 bases, with 15 bases separating them. CDR3 amino acids: CASSVSSPNAEAFF. DNA for the CDR3: TGTGCCAGCAGCGTATCCTCCCCCAACGCCGAAGCTTTCTTT.